This TCR beta chain originates from a study of blood T cell repertoires in COVID-19. Method: immunoSEQ multiplex PCR; TCRdb's copy keeps in-frame clones and lacks some. The sample holds under 85,000 clones, more than 75% seen once. The V end was cut by 4 bases, the J end by 7 bases, with 13 bases between. Germline CDR1 reads GTSNPN; CDR2 reads SVGIG (reference sequence). This CDR3 contains 12 residues. Material for sequencing was peripheral blood. The J gene is TRBJ1-2, the V gene TRBV30; perhaps TRBD1 as D (6 bases). The sequence came from a human donor in a cohort sampled during active COVID-19. The CDR3 DNA follows: TGTGCCTGGACACAGGGTTCTTTTGGCTACACCTTC. The encoded protein is CAWTQGSFGYTF.